Listed below are T cell receptor beta chains from one sample, sequenced in a study of tumor-infiltrating lymphocytes in primary liver carcinoma. TCRdb called the multiplex PCR reads again in MiXCR, with one record for every CDR3 protein. This repertoire shows some 120,000 distinct CDR3 sequences, 64% found once; its top ten account for roughly 8%. The sample comprised liver tumor tissue from sampling region 3. The source is a woman in her fifties or sixties with primary liver carcinoma and hepatitis B virus infection. Each CDR3 is given with its conserved first and last residue. The D gene is left open where the match is weak. A row's size may be missing; if present it is once, few, many or a size class.

clone_size j_call v_call d_call cdr3_nt cdr3_aa
- TRBJ1-6 TRBV5-1 - TGCGCCAGCAGCTTGACCAATTCACCCCTCCACTTT CASSLTNSPLHF
- TRBJ2-5 TRBV11-2 - TGTGCCAGCATCTTAGAATCCAAGGGGACTCAGTGCTTC CASILESKGTQCF
- TRBJ2-3 TRBV20-1 - TGCAGTGCTAGAGGCGGGGGCACAGATACGCAGTATTTT CSARGGGTDTQYF
many TRBJ2-7 TRBV30 TRBD1 TGTGCCTGGAGTGGGACAGGGGGCTACGAGCAGTACTTC CAWSGTGGYEQYF
- TRBJ2-6 TRBV29-1 - TGCGGCGTTCATCTGGGGGAAGTATCTGGGGCCAACGTCCTGACTTTC CGVHLGEVSGANVLTF
- TRBJ2-5 TRBV11-2 - TGTCCCAGCAGCTTGAAGACGTTACAAGAGACCCAGTACTTT CPSSLKTLQETQYF
many TRBJ1-2 TRBV12-3/TRBV12-4 TRBD1 TGTGCCAGCAGGAGGGACAGGAGTAACTATGGCTACACCTTC CASRRDRSNYGYTF
- TRBJ2-7 TRBV6-1 - TGTGCCAGCAGTGAATCAGGACTCGCAACCTACGAACAGTACTTC CASSESGLATYEQYF
many TRBJ2-1 TRBV28 - TGTGCCAGCAGTTATGGGGGATCTTCCTACAATGAGCAGTTCTTC CASSYGGSSYNEQFF
- TRBJ2-2 TRBV11-2 TRBD2 TGTGCCATCAGCCGCGGGAGGGCCTGGGAGCTGTTTTTT CAISRGRAWELFF
- TRBJ1-6 TRBV28 - TGTGCCAGCACCCCTGGCGGGGCTAATAATTCACCCCTCCACTTT CASTPGGANNSPLHF
- TRBJ2-3 TRBV20-1 TRBD2 TGCAGTGCTGGGGATACTAGCGGCCCAACAGATACGCAGTATTTT CSAGDTSGPTDTQYF
- TRBJ2-6 TRBV11-2 - TGTGCTAGCAGCCCGGGACAGTTCCGGACTAGCTCTGGGGCCAACGTCCCGACTTTC CASSPGQFRTSSGANVPTF
- TRBJ2-2 TRBV11-1 - TGTGTCAGCAGTCCCGGGCAGCTTCAGGCCGGGGAGCTGTTTTTT CVSSPGQLQAGELFF
- TRBJ2-1 TRBV7-9 - TGTGCCAGCAGACGGTGGTCCTACAATGAGCAGTTCTTC CASRRWSYNEQFF
- TRBJ2-2 TRBV10-3 - TGTGCCACCCGGGACCATGGCACCGGGGAGCTGTTCTTT CATRDHGTGELFF
- TRBJ2-2 TRBV29-1 - TGCAGCGTGGGGATCGAATCGAACATCGGGGAGCTGTTTTTT CSVGIESNIGELFF
- TRBJ1-1 TRBV29-1 - TGCAGCGTTCGGGTGACAGGAGGCTGGGACACTGAAGCTTTCTTT CSVRVTGGWDTEAFF
- TRBJ2-7 TRBV11-1 - TGTGCCAGCAGCGCCAGACCTGTACTGTACTTC CASSARPVLYF
- TRBJ1-1 TRBV6-6 - TGTGCCAGCCGAAAGATAACAGTGGCCATCACTGAAGCTTTCTTT CASRKITVAITEAFF
many TRBJ1-2 TRBV12-3/TRBV12-4 - TGTGCCAGCACCACCCTCGGGGGGAAGGGCTACACCTTC CASTTLGGKGYTF
once TRBJ2-6 TRBV11-2 TRBD1 TGTGCCAGCAGCTTAGGGGACAGGCCCGCTAGCTCTGGGGCCAACATCCTGGCTTTC CASSLGDRPASSGANILAF